This T cell receptor beta chain was profiled in a study of glioma-infiltrating T cells. Whole-study findings and limits: Only very few CDR3 sequences appeared in both tissue and blood.

This clonotype was observed a few times. What it recognizes is unknown. The CDR3 runs to 16 residues. V gave up 7 bases and J gave up 9 bases; unmatched junction bases: 12. From germline, CDR1 is SNHLY and CDR2 FYNNEI. Using RNA template, CDR3s of TCR alpha and beta were amplified with iRepertoire arm-PCR. One-step reverse transcription and amplification started from about 100-400 ng of tissue mRNA or PBMC total RNA. MiXCR was run by TCRdb on the multiplex PCR reads, yielding one entry per CDR3 protein. Among over 90,000 distinct CDR3 sequences listed, about 30% were seen once. J is TRBJ2-1 and V is TRBV2; 13 nucleotides agree with TRBD2. Sequenced sample: glioma tissue, nonneoplastic brain tissue, or PBMCs (not recorded which). The TCR was taken from a human donor with low-grade glioma or glioblastoma, undergoing nonglioma brain surgery, or in good health (not recorded which). The CDR3 bases are TGTGCCAGCAACTCCGGGACTAGCGGGGTTTCGGGTGAGCAGTTCTTC. This sequence encodes CASNSGTSGVSGEQFF.